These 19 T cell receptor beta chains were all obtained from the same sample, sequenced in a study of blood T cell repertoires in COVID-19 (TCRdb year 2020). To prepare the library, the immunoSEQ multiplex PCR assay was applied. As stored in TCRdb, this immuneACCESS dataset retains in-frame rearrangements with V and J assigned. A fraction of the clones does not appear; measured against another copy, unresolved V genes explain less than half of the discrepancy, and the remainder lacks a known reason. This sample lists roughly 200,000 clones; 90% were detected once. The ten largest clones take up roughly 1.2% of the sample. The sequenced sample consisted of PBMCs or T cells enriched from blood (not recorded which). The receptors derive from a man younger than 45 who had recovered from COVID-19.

CDR3 protein: CASKERVDTEAFF. For the CDR3, the DNA is TGTGCCAGCAAGGAGAGGGTGGACACTGAAGCTTTCTTT. This chain connects TRBV12-3 or TRBV12-4 to TRBJ1-1; D is undetermined. CDR3 length: 13 residues. Trimming pared 7 bases from V and 3 bases from J, leaving 12 bases between.

CDR3 DNA sequence: TGTGCCAGCAGCTTATCTAGCGGGAGTACCAACGAGCAGTACTTC. Amino acid sequence: CASSLSSGSTNEQYF. The chain combines TRBV7-2 with TRBJ2-7, with TRBD2 identical over 10 bases. With V trimmed by 2 bases and J by 5 bases, 6 bases remained unmatched. Per the germline V gene, CDR1 is SGHTA and CDR2 is FQGNSA. This CDR3 has 15 amino acids.

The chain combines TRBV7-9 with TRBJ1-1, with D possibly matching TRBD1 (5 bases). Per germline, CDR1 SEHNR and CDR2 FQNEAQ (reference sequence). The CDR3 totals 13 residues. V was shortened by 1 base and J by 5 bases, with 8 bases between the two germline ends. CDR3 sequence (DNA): TGTGCCAGCAGCTTAGTGCAGGGAACTGAAGCTTTCTTT. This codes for CASSLVQGTEAFF.

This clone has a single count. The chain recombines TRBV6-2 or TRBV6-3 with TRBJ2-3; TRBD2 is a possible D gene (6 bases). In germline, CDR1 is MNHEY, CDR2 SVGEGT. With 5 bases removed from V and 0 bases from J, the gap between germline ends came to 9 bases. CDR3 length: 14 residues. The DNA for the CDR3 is TGTGCCAGCAGTCGGGGACTGAGCACAGATACGCAGTATTTT. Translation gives CASSRGLSTDTQYF.

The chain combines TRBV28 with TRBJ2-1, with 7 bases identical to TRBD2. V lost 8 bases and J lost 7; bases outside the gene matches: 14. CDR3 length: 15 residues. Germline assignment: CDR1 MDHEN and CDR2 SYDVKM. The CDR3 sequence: CASDPAGGRGNEQFF. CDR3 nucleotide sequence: TGTGCCAGCGACCCGGCAGGCGGGAGAGGGAATGAGCAGTTCTTC.

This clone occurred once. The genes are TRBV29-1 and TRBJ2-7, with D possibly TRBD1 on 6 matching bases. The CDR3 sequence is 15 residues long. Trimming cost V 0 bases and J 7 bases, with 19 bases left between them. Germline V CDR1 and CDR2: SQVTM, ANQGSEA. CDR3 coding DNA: TGCAGCGTTGAAGATGGGGGCGATTCTGTAGGGGAGCAGTACTTC. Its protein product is CSVEDGGDSVGEQYF.

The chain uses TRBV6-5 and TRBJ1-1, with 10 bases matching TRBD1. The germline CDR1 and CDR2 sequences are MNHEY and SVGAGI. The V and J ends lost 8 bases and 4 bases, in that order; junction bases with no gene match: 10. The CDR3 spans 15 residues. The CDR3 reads CASGRQGAGSTEAFF. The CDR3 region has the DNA TGTGCCAGCGGGCGACAGGGGGCCGGCAGCACTGAAGCTTTCTTT.

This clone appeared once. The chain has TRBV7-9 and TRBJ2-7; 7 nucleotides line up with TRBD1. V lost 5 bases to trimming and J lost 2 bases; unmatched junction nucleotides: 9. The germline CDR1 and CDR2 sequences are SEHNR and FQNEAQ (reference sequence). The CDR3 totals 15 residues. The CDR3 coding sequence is TGTGCCAGCAGCCCGTTCCGGGACAGTACCTACGAGCAGTACTTC. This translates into CASSPFRDSTYEQYF.

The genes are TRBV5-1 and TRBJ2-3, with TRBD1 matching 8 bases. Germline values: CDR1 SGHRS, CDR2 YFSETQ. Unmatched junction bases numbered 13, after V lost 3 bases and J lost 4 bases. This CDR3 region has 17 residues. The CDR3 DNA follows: TGCGCCAGCAGCTCACGACCCACTGGACAGGGTTCAGATACGCAGTATTTT. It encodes CASSSRPTGQGSDTQYF.

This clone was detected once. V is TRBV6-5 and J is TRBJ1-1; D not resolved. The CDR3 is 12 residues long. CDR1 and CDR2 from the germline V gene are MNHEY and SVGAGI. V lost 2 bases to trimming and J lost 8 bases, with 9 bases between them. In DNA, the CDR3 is TGTGCCAGCAGTTACCCCCAGTCGGAAGCTTTCTTT. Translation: CASSYPQSEAFF.

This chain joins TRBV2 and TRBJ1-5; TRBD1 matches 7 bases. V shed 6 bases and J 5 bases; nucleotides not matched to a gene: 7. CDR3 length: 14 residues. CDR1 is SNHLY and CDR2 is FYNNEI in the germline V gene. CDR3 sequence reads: CASSADRVDQPQHF. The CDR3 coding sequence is TGTGCCAGCAGCGCAGACAGGGTCGATCAGCCCCAGCATTTT.

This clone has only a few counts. The CDR3 DNA sequence: TGCGCCAGCAGTATGGGGCCGCCCGGCTACGAGCAGTACTTC. It encodes CASSMGPPGYEQYF. V and J are TRBV4-3 and TRBJ2-7; a possible D gene is TRBD1 (5 bases). This CDR3 is built from 14 residues. Trimming stripped 6 bases from V and 3 bases from J, with 15 bases between. The germline V gene encodes CDR1 LGHNA and CDR2 YSLEER.

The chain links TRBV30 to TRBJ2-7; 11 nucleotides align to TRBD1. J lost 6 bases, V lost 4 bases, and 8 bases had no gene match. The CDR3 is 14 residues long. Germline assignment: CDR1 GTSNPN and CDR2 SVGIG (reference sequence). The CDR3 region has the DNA TGTGCCTGGACCCCGGGACAGGGGGTGAGCGAGCAGTACTTC. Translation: CAWTPGQGVSEQYF.

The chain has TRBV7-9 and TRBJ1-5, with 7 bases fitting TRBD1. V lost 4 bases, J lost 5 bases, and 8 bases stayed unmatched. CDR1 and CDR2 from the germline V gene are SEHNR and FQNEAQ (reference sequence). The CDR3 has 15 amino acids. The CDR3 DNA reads TGTGCCAGCAGCTCCTCCGGGACAGCACATCAGCCCCAGCATTTT. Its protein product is CASSSSGTAHQPQHF. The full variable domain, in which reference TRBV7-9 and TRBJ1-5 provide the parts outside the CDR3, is DTGVSQNPRHKITKRGQNVTFRCDPISEHNRLYWYRQTLGQGPEFLTYFQNEAQLEKSRLLSDRFSAERPKGSFSTLEIQRTEQGDSAMYLCASSSSGTAHQPQHFGDGTRLSIL.

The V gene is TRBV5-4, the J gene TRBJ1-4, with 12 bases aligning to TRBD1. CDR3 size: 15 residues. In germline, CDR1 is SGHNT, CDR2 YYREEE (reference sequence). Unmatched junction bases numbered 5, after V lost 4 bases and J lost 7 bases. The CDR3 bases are TGTGCCAGCAGCACAGGGACAGGGGGCGGTGAAAAACTGTTTTTT. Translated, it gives CASSTGTGGGEKLFF.

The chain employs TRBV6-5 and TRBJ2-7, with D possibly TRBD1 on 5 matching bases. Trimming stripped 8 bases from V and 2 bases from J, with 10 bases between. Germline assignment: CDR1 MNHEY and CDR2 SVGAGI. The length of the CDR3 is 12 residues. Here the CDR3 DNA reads TGTGCCAGCGGCGGACAACCCTACGAGCAGTACTTC. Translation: CASGGQPYEQYF.

The CDR3 loop reads CAWSLGQNTEAFF. DNA of the CDR3: TGTGCCTGGAGTCTTGGACAGAACACTGAAGCTTTCTTT. The chain is built from TRBV30 and TRBJ1-1; the D gene is possibly TRBD1 (5 bases). Germline V gives CDR1 GTSNPN, CDR2 SVGIG (reference sequence). Between the trimmed V and J ends, which lost 2 bases and 1 base, there was a span of 8 bases. This CDR3 is built from 13 residues.

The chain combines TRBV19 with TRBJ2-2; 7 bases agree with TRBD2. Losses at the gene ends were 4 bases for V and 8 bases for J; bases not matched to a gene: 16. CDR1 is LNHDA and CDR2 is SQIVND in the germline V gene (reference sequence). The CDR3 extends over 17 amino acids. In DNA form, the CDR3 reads TGTGCCAGTAGTAACCCACGCGGGAGCCGACGGGTAGGGGAGCTGTTTTTT. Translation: CASSNPRGSRRVGELFF.

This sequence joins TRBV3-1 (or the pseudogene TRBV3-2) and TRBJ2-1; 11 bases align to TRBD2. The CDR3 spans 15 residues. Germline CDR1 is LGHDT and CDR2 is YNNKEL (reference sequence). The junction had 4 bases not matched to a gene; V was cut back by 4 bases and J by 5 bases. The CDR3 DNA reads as TGTGCCAGCAGCCGACTAGCGGGACAGGACAATGAGCAGTTCTTC. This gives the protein CASSRLAGQDNEQFF.